The clone carrying this T cell receptor beta chain was observed a handful of times. Its antigen is currently unknown. Tumor or blood genomic DNA was sequenced, with inputs of roughly 550 ng to 6,500 ng. The data derive from a study of T cells in tumors after PD-1 blockade. On the study more broadly: No patient had prior checkpoint blockade, systemic immunosuppression, or radiotherapy within 4 weeks. Mean per blood sample: 90,000 to 120,000 templates (about 24,000-280,000), about 40,000 unique clonotypes.

Using immunoSEQ multiplex PCR, the repertoire was profiled, and TCRdb retains in-frame clones only, with some absent. The sample contains under 50,000 clones, roughly 84% of which appear only once. Study-wide findings and caveats: Approximately 41% of tumor TCR clonotypes were also found in blood.

The germline CDR1 and CDR2 sequences are SGHTA and FQGNSA. The CDR3 loop spans 14 amino acids. The V gene lost 4 bases and the J gene lost 3 bases, with 12 bases spanning the gap. The genes are TRBV7-2 and TRBJ2-5; a weak D match, TRBD2 (7 bases). This clonotype was sampled from a human donor with advanced basal cell or squamous cell carcinoma (not recorded which). The sequences come from PBMCs, collected before anti-PD-1 therapy. Here the CDR3 reads CASSWRGGEETQYF. CDR3 DNA sequence: TGTGCCAGCAGCTGGAGGGGGGGCGAAGAGACCCAGTACTTC.